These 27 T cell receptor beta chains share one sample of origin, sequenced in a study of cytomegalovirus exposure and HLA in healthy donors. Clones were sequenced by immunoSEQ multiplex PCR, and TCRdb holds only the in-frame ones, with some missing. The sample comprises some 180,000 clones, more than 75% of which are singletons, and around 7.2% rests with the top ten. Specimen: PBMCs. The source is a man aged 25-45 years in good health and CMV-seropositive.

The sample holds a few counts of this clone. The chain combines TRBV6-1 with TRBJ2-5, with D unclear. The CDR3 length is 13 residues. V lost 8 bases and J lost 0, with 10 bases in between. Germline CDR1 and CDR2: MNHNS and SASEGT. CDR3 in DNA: TGTGCCAGCCGGACGACGTACCAAGAGACCCAGTACTTC. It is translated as CASRTTYQETQYF.

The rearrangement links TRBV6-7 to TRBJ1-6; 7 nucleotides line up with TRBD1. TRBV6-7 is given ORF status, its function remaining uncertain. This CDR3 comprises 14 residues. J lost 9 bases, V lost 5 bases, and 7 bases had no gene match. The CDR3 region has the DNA TGTGCCAGCAGTACACAGGGGAAGAGTTCACCCCTCCACTTT. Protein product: CASSTQGKSSPLHF.

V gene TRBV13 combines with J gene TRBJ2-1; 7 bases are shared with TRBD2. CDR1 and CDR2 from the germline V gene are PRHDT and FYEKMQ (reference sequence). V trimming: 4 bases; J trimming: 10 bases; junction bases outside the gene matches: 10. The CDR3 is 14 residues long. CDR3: CASSSRARGDEQFF. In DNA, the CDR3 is TGTGCCAGCAGCTCCCGGGCCCGGGGGGACGAGCAGTTCTTC. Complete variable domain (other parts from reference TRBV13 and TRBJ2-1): AAGVIQSPRHLIKEKRETATLKCYPIPRHDTVYWYQQGPGQDPQFLISFYEKMQSDKGSIPDRFSAQQFSDYHSELNMSSLELGDSALYFCASSSRARGDEQFFGPGTRLTVL.

The CDR3 loop is CASSKRDRTTDTQYF. The CDR3 nucleotides are TGTGCCAGCAGCAAAAGGGACAGAACCACAGATACGCAGTATTTT. J is TRBJ2-3 and V is TRBV6-5; 7 nucleotides match TRBD1. The trim removed 6 bases at V and 2 bases at J, leaving 8 bases unmatched. CDR1 and CDR2 from the germline V gene are MNHEY and SVGAGI. CDR3 length equals 15 residues.

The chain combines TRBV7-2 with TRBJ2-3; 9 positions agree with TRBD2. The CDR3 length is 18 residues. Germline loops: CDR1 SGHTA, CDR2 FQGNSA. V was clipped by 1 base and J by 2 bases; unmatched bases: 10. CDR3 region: CASSLEKGLAFTTDTQYF. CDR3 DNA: TGTGCCAGCAGCTTAGAGAAGGGACTAGCATTTACCACAGATACGCAGTATTTT.

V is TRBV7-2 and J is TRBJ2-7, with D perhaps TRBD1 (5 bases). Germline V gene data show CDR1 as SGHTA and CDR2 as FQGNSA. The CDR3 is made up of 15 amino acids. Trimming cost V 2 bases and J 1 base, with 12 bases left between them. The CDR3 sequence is CASSLSRQYSYEQYF. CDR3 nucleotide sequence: TGTGCCAGCAGCTTATCGAGACAGTATTCCTACGAGCAGTACTTC.

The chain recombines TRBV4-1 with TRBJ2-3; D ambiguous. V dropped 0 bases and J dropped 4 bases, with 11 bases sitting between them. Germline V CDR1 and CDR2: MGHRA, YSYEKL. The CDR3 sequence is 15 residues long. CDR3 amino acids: CASSQDHGISDTQYF. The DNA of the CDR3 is TGCGCCAGCAGCCAAGATCATGGGATCTCAGATACGCAGTATTTT.

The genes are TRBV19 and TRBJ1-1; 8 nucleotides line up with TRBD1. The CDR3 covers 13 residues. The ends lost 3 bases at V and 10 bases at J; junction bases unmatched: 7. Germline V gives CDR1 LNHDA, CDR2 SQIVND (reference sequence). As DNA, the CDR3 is TGTGCCAGTAGTATCTTGCCAGGGGGCTCAGCTTTCTTT. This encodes CASSILPGGSAFF.

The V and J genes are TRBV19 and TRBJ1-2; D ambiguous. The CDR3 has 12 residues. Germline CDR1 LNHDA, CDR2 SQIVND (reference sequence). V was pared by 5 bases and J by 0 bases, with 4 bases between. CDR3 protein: CASSYSNYGYTF. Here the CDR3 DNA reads TGTGCCAGTAGTTACTCTAACTATGGCTACACCTTC.

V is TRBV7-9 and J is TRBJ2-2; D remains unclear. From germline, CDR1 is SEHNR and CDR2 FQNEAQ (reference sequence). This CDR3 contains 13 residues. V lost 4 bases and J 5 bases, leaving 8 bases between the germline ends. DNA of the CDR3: TGTGCCAGCAGCTCACAAGTGACCGGGGAGCTGTTTTTT. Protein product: CASSSQVTGELFF. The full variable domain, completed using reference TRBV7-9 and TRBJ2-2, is DTGVSQNPRHKITKRGQNVTFRCDPISEHNRLYWYRQTLGQGPEFLTYFQNEAQLEKSRLLSDRFSAERPKGSFSTLEIQRTEQGDSAMYLCASSSQVTGELFFGEGSRLTVL.

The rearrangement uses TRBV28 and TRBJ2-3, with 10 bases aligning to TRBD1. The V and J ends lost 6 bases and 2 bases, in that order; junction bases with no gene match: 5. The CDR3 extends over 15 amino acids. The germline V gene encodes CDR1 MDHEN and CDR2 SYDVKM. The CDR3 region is CASSPRQGATDTQYF. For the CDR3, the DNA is TGTGCCAGCAGCCCAAGACAGGGGGCCACAGATACGCAGTATTTT.

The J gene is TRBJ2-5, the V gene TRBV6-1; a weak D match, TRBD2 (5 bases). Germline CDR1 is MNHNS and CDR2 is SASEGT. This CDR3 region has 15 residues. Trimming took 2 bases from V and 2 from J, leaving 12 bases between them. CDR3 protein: CASSETAGSQETQYF. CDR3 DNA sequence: TGTGCCAGCAGTGAAACCGCGGGCAGTCAAGAGACCCAGTACTTC.

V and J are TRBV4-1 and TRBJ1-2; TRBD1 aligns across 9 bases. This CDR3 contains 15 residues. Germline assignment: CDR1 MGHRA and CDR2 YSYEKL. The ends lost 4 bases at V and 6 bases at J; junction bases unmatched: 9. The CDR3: CASSPDRGRDNGYTF. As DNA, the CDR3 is TGCGCCAGCAGCCCGGACAGGGGAAGAGATAATGGCTACACCTTC.

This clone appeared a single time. CDR3 nucleotides: TGTGCCAGCAGCCCGAACACAGATACGCAGTATTTT. The encoded protein is CASSPNTDTQYF. V gene TRBV7-2 combines with J gene TRBJ2-3; D remains unclear. Trimming cost V 5 bases and J 2 bases, with 5 bases left between them. CDR3 length: 12 amino acids. CDR1 and CDR2 from the germline V gene are SGHTA and FQGNSA.

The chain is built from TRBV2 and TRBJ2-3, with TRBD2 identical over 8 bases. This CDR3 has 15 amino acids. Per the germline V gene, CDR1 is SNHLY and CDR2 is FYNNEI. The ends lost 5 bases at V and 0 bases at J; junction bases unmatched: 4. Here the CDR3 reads CASSYSGASTDTQYF. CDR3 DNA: TGTGCCAGCAGTTATAGCGGGGCAAGCACAGATACGCAGTATTTT. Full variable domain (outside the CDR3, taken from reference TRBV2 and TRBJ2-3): EPEVTQTPSHQVTQMGQEVILRCVPISNHLYFYWYRQILGQKVEFLVSFYNNEISEKSEIFDDQFSVERPDGSNFTLKIRSTKLEDSAMYFCASSYSGASTDTQYFGPGTRLTVL.

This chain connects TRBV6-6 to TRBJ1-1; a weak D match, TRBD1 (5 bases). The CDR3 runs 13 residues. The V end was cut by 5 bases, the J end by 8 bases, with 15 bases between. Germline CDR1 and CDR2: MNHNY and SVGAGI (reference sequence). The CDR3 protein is CASSLSTGVEAFF. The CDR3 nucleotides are TGTGCCAGCAGTCTATCAACAGGAGTCGAAGCTTTCTTT.

The CDR3, as DNA: TGTGCCAGCAGTTCCACTAGCGGGAGGCCCTACACCGGGGAGCTGTTTTTT. Translated, it gives CASSSTSGRPYTGELFF. The chain carries TRBV27 and TRBJ2-2, with 12 bases identical to TRBD2. Trimming removed 4 bases from V and 3 bases from J; junction bases left unmatched: 6. Germline loops: CDR1 MNHEY, CDR2 SMNVEV (reference sequence). The CDR3 has 17 residues.

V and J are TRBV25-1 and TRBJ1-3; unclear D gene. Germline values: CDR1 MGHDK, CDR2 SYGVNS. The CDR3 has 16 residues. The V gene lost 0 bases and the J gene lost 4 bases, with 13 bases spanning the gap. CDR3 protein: CASSEYGMWVGNTIYF. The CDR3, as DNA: TGTGCCAGCAGTGAATATGGGATGTGGGTCGGAAACACCATATATTTT.

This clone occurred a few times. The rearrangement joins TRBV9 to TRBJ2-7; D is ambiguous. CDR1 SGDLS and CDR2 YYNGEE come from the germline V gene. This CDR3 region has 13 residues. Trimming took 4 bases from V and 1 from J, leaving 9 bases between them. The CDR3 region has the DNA TGTGCCAGCAGCTCAGGACCTTCCTACGAGCAGTACTTC. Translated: CASSSGPSYEQYF.

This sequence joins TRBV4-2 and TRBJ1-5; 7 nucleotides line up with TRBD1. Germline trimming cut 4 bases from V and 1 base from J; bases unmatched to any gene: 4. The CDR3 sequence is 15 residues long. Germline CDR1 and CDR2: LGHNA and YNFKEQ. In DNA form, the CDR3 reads TGTGCCAGCAGCCTCATCAGGGGGAGCAATCAGCCCCAGCATTTT. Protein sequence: CASSLIRGSNQPQHF.

The CDR3 spells CASTQSPDLGDEQFF. The CDR3 DNA sequence: TGTGCCAGCACCCAATCTCCGGACTTGGGAGATGAGCAGTTCTTC. The rearrangement links TRBV28 to TRBJ2-1; tentatively, D is TRBD2 (5 bases). V lost 7 bases, J lost 8 bases, and 21 bases lay in between. The CDR3 extends over 15 amino acids. Germline lookup yields CDR1 MDHEN and CDR2 SYDVKM.

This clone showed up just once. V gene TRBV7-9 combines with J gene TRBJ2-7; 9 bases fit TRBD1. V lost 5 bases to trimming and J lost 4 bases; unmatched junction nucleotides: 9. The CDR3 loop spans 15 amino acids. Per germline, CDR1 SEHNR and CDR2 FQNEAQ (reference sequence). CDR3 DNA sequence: TGTGCCAGCAGCCTAATGGGACAGGGACTATACGAGCAGTACTTC. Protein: CASSLMGQGLYEQYF.

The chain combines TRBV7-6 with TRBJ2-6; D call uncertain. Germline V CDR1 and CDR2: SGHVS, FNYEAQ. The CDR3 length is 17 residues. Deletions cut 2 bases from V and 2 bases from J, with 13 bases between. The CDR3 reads CASSLLGSIAGANVLTF. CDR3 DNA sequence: TGTGCCAGCAGCTTACTGGGATCCATAGCTGGGGCCAACGTCCTGACTTTC.

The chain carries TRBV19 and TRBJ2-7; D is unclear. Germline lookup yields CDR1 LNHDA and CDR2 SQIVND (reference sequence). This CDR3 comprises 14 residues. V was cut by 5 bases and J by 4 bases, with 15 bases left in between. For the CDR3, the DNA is TGTGCCAGTAGTCCTTCCGACATGGGGTACGAGCAGTACTTC. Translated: CASSPSDMGYEQYF.

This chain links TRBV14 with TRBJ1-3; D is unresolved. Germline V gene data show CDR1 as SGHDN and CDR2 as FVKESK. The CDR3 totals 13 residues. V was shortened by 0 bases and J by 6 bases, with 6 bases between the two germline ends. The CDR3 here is CASSQDGENTIYF. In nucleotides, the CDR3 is TGTGCCAGCAGCCAAGATGGGGAAAACACCATATATTTT.

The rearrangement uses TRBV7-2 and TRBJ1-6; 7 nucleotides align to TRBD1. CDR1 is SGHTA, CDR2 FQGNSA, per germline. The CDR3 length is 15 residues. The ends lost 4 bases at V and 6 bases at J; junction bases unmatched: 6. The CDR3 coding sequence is TGTGCCAGCAGCTCGGGGGCAGGGGGTAATTCACCCCTCCACTTT. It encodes CASSSGAGGNSPLHF.

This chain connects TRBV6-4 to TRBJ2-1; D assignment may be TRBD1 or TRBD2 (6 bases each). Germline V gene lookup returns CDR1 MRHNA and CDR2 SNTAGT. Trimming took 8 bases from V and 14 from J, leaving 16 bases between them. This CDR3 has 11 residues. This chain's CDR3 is CASPPTGAEFF. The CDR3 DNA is TGTGCCAGCCCTCCCACGGGGGCTGAGTTCTTC.